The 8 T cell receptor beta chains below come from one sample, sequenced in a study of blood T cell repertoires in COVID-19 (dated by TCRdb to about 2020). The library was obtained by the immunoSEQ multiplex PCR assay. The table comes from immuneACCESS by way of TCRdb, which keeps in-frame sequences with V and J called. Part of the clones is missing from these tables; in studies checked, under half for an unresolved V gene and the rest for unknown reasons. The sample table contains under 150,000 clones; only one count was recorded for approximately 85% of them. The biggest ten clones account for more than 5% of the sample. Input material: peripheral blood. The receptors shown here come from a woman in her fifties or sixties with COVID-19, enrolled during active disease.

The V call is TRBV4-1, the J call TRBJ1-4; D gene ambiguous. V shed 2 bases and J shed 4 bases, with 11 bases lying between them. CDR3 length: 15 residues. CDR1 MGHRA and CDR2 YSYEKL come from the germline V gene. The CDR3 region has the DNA TGCGCCAGCAGCCAAATAGGACTCCTTAATGAAAAACTGTTTTTT. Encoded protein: CASSQIGLLNEKLFF.

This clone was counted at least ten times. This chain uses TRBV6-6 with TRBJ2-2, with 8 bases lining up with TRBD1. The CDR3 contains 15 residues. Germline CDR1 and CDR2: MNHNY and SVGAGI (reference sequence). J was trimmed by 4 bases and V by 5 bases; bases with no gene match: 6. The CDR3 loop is CASSHRGSGTGELFF. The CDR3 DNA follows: TGTGCCAGCAGTCACAGGGGGTCGGGCACCGGGGAGCTGTTTTTT.

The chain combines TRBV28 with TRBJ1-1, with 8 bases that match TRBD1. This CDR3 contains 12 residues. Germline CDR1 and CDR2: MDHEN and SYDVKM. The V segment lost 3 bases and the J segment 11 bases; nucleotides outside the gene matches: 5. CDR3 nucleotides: TGTGCCAGCAGTTTGAACAGGGGGGAGGCTTTCTTT. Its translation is CASSLNRGEAFF.

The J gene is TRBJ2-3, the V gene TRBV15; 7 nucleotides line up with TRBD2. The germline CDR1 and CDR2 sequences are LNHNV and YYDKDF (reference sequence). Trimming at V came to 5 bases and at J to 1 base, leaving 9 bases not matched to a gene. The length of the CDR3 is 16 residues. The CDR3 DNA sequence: TGTGCCACCAGCCCGGAGACTAGCCTGGGCACAGATACGCAGTATTTT. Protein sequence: CATSPETSLGTDTQYF.

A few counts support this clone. The CDR3 sequence: CASSVAGLPYNEQFF. The CDR3 region has the DNA TGTGCCAGCAGCGTAGCGGGACTACCCTACAATGAGCAGTTCTTC. This chain joins TRBV9 and TRBJ2-1; 7 bases fit TRBD2. Germline values: CDR1 SGDLS, CDR2 YYNGEE. CDR3 length: 15 residues. V was pared by 0 bases and J by 2 bases, with 2 bases of the junction left unmatched.

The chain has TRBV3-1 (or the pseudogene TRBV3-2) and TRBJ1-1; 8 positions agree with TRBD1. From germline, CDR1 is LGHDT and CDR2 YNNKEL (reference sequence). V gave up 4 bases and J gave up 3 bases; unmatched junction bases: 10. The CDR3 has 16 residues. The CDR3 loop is CASSPLQGAEDTEAFF. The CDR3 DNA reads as TGTGCCAGCAGCCCTCTTCAGGGGGCTGAGGACACTGAAGCTTTCTTT.

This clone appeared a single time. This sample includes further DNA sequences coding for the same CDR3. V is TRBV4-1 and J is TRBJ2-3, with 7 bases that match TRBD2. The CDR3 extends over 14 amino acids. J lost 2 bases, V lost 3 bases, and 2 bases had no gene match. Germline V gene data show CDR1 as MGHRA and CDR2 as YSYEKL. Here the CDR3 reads CASSQGRATDTQYF. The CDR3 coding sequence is TGCGCCAGCAGCCAGGGGAGGGCCACAGATACGCAGTATTTT.

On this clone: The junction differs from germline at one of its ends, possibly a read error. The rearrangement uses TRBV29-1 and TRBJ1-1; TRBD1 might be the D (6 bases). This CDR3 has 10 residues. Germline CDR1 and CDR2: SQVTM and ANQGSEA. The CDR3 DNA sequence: TGCAGCGTTGACAGTCAGGGGCAGGGCTTT. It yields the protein CSVDSQGQGF.